The next 10 T cell receptor beta chains were all read from a single sample in a study of blood T cells in healthy people across ages. Using a J-beta primer mix together with a sample-barcoded 5' primer, a second PCR was run for roughly 7 to 11 cycles. TCRdb re-called the 5' RACE reads with MiXCR, one entry per CDR3 protein. The sample has about 1 million distinct CDR3 sequences; 40% to 50% are singletons. The sequenced material came from blood. The receptors derive from a woman aged 55-75 years in good health.

The rearrangement links TRBV29-1 to TRBJ2-5, with a possible D match to TRBD1 (5 bases). Trimming stripped 6 bases from V and 2 bases from J, with 16 bases between. The CDR3 length is 14 residues. Germline assignment: CDR1 SQVTM and CDR2 ANQGSEA. Written as DNA, the CDR3 is TGCAGCGTGCCCGACAGTTACGATCAAGAGACCCAGTACTTC. It is translated as CSVPDSYDQETQYF.

This chain joins TRBV4-2 and TRBJ2-6, with D tentatively TRBD2 (6 bases). Trimming stripped 5 bases from V and 4 bases from J, with 18 bases between. Germline-derived CDR1 and CDR2 are LGHNA and YNFKEQ. CDR3 length: 17 amino acids. The CDR3 coding sequence is TGTGCCAGCAGCTGGAGGGACGGCCAGACGGGGGCCAACGTCCTGACTTTC. Translated: CASSWRDGQTGANVLTF.

This rearrangement joins TRBV7-2 to TRBJ1-5, with 7 bases that match TRBD1. V shed 4 bases, J shed 5 bases, and the junction held 5 bases outside the gene matches. CDR3 length: 14 amino acids. Germline V lookup: CDR1 SGHTA, CDR2 FQGNSA. CDR3 loop: CASSSRQGDQPQHF. The CDR3 DNA follows: TGTGCCAGCAGCTCTAGACAGGGTGATCAGCCCCAGCATTTT.

The rearrangement links TRBV6-4 to TRBJ1-2; D might be TRBD1 (5 bases). Germline V lookup: CDR1 MRHNA, CDR2 SNTAGT. CDR3 length equals 13 residues. V dropped 6 bases and J dropped 5 bases, with 13 bases sitting between them. The CDR3 sequence is CASSAGHRYGYTF. The DNA of the CDR3 is TGTGCCAGCAGCGCAGGACATCGGTATGGCTACACCTTC.

The sample holds one count of this clonotype. This chain connects TRBV6-4 to TRBJ1-5, with D possibly matching TRBD1 (5 bases). The CDR3 length is 15 residues. The V gene's germline CDR1 is MRHNA and CDR2 SNTAGT. V was clipped by 2 bases and J by 5 bases, with 13 bases between them. Here the CDR3 DNA reads TGTGCCAGCAGTGACCCCACGGGGGAGGATCAGCCCCAGCATTTT. Its translation: CASSDPTGEDQPQHF.

The rearrangement links TRBV20-1 to TRBJ2-7; perhaps TRBD1 as D (5 bases). The CDR3 is made up of 13 amino acids. V lost 5 bases and J 3 bases, leaving 14 bases between the germline ends. The germline V gene encodes CDR1 DFQATT and CDR2 SNEGSKA (reference sequence). CDR3 residues: CSAVPWGGYEQYF. The CDR3 DNA reads as TGCAGTGCTGTCCCCTGGGGCGGCTACGAGCAGTACTTC.

The chain carries TRBV28 and TRBJ1-2, with a tentative D call TRBD1 (5 bases). Germline V gene data show CDR1 as MDHEN and CDR2 as SYDVKM. The CDR3 has 16 amino acids. Trimming took off 6 bases at V and 3 bases at J, with 20 bases between the two ends. The CDR3 is CASSPIWGGWDYGYTF. The CDR3 DNA sequence: TGTGCCAGCAGCCCTATTTGGGGCGGCTGGGACTATGGCTACACCTTC.

The chain is built from TRBV4-2 and TRBJ1-2; 9 nucleotides line up with TRBD1. Germline CDR1 is LGHNA and CDR2 is YNFKEQ. J gave up 2 bases and V 1 base, and 11 bases lay outside the gene matches. The CDR3 has 18 amino acids. The CDR3 loop reads CASSQGRRTGERNYGYTF. As DNA, the CDR3 is TGTGCCAGCAGCCAAGGAAGGCGGACAGGGGAGAGGAACTATGGCTACACCTTC.

This clonotype showed up just a few times. V gene TRBV4-1 combines with J gene TRBJ1-2; 8 bases agree with TRBD1. The CDR3 is 17 residues long. Germline lookup yields CDR1 MGHRA and CDR2 YSYEKL. The junction had 11 bases not matched to a gene; V was cut back by 1 base and J by 4 bases. The CDR3 region has the DNA TGCGCCAGCAGCCAAGTTCCGCCGACAGGGGTTGGCTATGGCTACACCTTC. Protein: CASSQVPPTGVGYGYTF.

The chain joins TRBV7-2 to TRBJ1-6, with a possible D match to TRBD1 (6 bases). CDR1 and CDR2 from the germline V gene are SGHTA and FQGNSA. Trimming pared 3 bases from V and 10 bases from J, leaving 13 bases between. This CDR3 region has 14 residues. The CDR3 region is CASSFRGLRSPLHF. In DNA, the CDR3 is TGTGCCAGCAGCTTCAGGGGTCTAAGGTCACCCCTCCACTTT.